What follows are 12 T cell receptor beta chains derived from one specimen sequenced in a study of molecular identifiers for immune sequencing clone quantification. TCRdb used MiXCR to reprocess the PCR reads, holding one entry per CDR3 protein. The sample includes some 320,000 distinct CDR3 sequences, 20% to 25% of them seen just once. Input material: naive CD8+ T cells from blood, with Jurkat cell RNA spiked in. Subset here: FACS-sorted CD8+CD4-CCR7+CD45RA+ naive T cells. All receptors derive from a human donor in good health. Some libraries in this study had Jurkat cell RNA spiked in.

This clonotype was seen many times. The chain uses TRBV19 and TRBJ2-7; 9 nucleotides line up with TRBD2. V trimming: 3 bases; J trimming: 0 bases; junction bases outside the gene matches: 3. The CDR3 is made up of 15 amino acids. Germline CDR1 LNHDA, CDR2 SQIVND (reference sequence). Written as DNA, the CDR3 is TGTGCCAGTAGTATTAGCGGGGGAAGCTCCTACGAGCAGTACTTC. The encoded protein is CASSISGGSSYEQYF.

The chain links TRBV20-1 to TRBJ2-7; 8 nucleotides match TRBD1. Germline loops: CDR1 DFQATT, CDR2 SNEGSKA (reference sequence). The length of the CDR3 is 16 residues. V was pared by 0 bases and J by 1 base, with 8 bases of the junction left unmatched. The CDR3 is CSARDLLGQGSYEQYF. Here the CDR3 DNA reads TGCAGTGCTAGAGATCTGCTAGGACAGGGTTCCTACGAGCAGTACTTC.

The sample holds many counts of this clonotype. The gene calls are TRBV14 and TRBJ2-7; no clear D gene. The V gene's germline CDR1 is SGHDN and CDR2 FVKESK. Trimming removed 0 bases at V and 2 bases at J, with 5 bases between. CDR3 length: 13 amino acids. CDR3 sequence (DNA): TGTGCCAGCAGCCAAGACAGCACCTACGAGCAGTACTTC. Translating it yields CASSQDSTYEQYF.

Remarks on this clonotype: A much more abundant neighbour one base away suggests this may be a read error. The chain employs TRBV28 and TRBJ1-5; no reliable D call. Trimming pared 9 bases from V and 7 bases from J, leaving 16 bases between. The CDR3 extends over 13 amino acids. Germline CDR1 and CDR2: MDHEN and SYDVKM. CDR3 residues: CASKTPHGQPQHF. The CDR3, as DNA: TGTGCCAGTAAAACCCCCCACGGCCAGCCCCAGCATTTT.

This clonotype was seen repeatedly, ten times or more. The rearrangement links TRBV4-2 to TRBJ1-1; D unclear. The CDR3 totals 13 residues. The germline V and J ends were trimmed by 4 bases and 1 base, with 7 bases remaining between them. Germline V gene data show CDR1 as LGHNA and CDR2 as YNFKEQ. The DNA for the CDR3 is TGTGCCAGCAGCCCCTACAAGAACACTGAAGCTTTCTTT. It encodes CASSPYKNTEAFF.

V gene TRBV20-1 combines with J gene TRBJ2-7; 10 bases are a match to TRBD2. The V and J ends lost 5 bases and 4 bases, in that order; junction bases with no gene match: 11. Per the germline V gene, CDR1 is DFQATT and CDR2 is SNEGSKA (reference sequence). CDR3 size: 15 residues. In DNA form, the CDR3 reads TGCAGTGCTCGGGATGGACTAGCGGATATATACGAGCAGTACTTC. It translates to CSARDGLADIYEQYF.

Remarks on this clonotype: Just one base apart from a much larger clone, this may be a read error. CDR3 residues: CASSQYGPLVVYF. The CDR3, as DNA: TGTGCCAGCAGCCAATACGGGCCGCTAGTGGTGTATTTT. This chain joins TRBV7-9 and TRBJ2-3; no clear D. With 5 bases removed from V and 14 bases from J, the gap between germline ends came to 20 bases. The CDR3 runs to 13 residues. The germline V gene encodes CDR1 SEHNR and CDR2 FQNEAQ (reference sequence).

In its sample, this clonotype was seen many times. V gene TRBV6-6 combines with J gene TRBJ1-1, with unresolved D. The CDR3 runs 12 residues. Trimming stripped 2 bases from V and 5 bases from J, with 6 bases between. Germline V CDR1 and CDR2: MNHNY, SVGAGI (reference sequence). The CDR3 bases are TGTGCCAGCAGTTACCGGGAGACTGAAGCTTTCTTT. This codes for CASSYRETEAFF.

As concerns this clonotype: A much larger clone is a single base away; this may be a read error. The chain has TRBV5-6 and TRBJ2-7, with no clear D. The length of the CDR3 is 11 residues. Per germline, CDR1 SGHDT and CDR2 YYEEEE. With 2 bases removed from V and 6 bases from J, the gap between germline ends came to 6 bases. The CDR3 region has the DNA TGTGCCAGCAGCTTCGGTGGCGAGCAGTACGTC. It encodes CASSFGGEQYV.

In this sample, this clonotype turned up many times. The chain is built from TRBV9 and TRBJ2-3; the D call may be TRBD1 or TRBD2 (6 bases each). The CDR3 is 17 amino acids. Trimming left V 2 bases short and J 6 bases short, with 22 bases between. Germline V gene lookup returns CDR1 SGDLS and CDR2 YYNGEE. CDR3 sequence: CASSVGGAPGVTDTQYF. The DNA of the CDR3 is TGTGCCAGCAGCGTGGGGGGCGCTCCGGGAGTAACCGATACGCAGTATTTT.

Ten or more counts support this clonotype. The rearrangement links TRBV5-5 to TRBJ1-5; TRBD1 might be the D (6 bases). Trimming removed 1 base at V and 2 bases at J, with 13 bases between. CDR1 is SGHKS and CDR2 is YYEKEE in the germline V gene (reference sequence). There are 16 residues in the CDR3. The CDR3 sequence is CASSLSGTIGNQPQHF. In DNA, the CDR3 is TGTGCCAGCAGCTTGTCGGGGACAATCGGCAATCAGCCCCAGCATTTT.

This clonotype was seen ten or more times. This chain joins TRBV6-2 or TRBV6-3 and TRBJ2-3; TRBD1 matches at 7 bases. The CDR3 has 17 amino acids. The trim removed 9 bases at V and 3 bases at J, leaving 18 bases unmatched. CDR1 is MNHEY and CDR2 is SVGEGT in the germline V gene. Here the CDR3 reads CASTARTGSVRTDTQYF. The CDR3 DNA sequence: TGTGCCAGTACCGCCCGGACAGGATCGGTGAGGACAGATACGCAGTATTTT.